This T cell receptor (beta chain) was recovered during a study of control samples from healthy donors and cancer patients. Produced via immunoSEQ multiplex PCR; TCRdb's table is partial and in-frame only. The sample holds 65,000 to 85,000 clones; under 90% are singletons and the top ten take 8% to 10%. The sample taken for sequencing was PBMCs. The clonotype originates from a woman in her forties or fifties with colorectal cancer.

CDR3 bases: TGCAGCGTTTCAAAGGACATTAACTATGGCTACACCTTC. Protein product: CSVSKDINYGYTF. This chain joins TRBV29-1 and TRBJ1-2, with a tentative D call TRBD1 (5 bases). The CDR3 length is 13 residues. The V gene lost 5 bases and the J gene lost 1 base, with 11 bases spanning the gap. Germline CDR1 SQVTM, CDR2 ANQGSEA.